The rows below give T cell receptor beta chains drawn from one sample of a study of a mutant IDH1 vaccine in newly diagnosed glioma. For these TCRs, the target antigens are not known. Sequenced by immunoSEQ multiplex PCR; TCRdb stores in-frame clones only, minus some. The table shows about 68,000 clones, with 84% occurring only once. This sample comprised PBMCs, obtained from a glioma patient whose treatment included an IDH1 peptide vaccine. These receptors originate from a man aged 18 to 30 with glioma. Each CDR3 is given with its conserved first and last residue. D genes are given only for firm matches. Clone size is stated in some rows and not others, as once, few, many or a class when expanded.

size	V	J	D	length	DNA	CDR3
NA	TRBV7-2	TRBJ2-3	TRBD2	14	TGTGCCAGCGGCTTAGGCGGGAGTGCAGATACGCAGTATTTT	CASGLGGSADTQYF
NA	TRBV4-1	TRBJ2-2	NA	16	TGCGCCAGCACCCGAAACACAGGGTCGAACACCGGGGAGCTGTTTTTT	CASTRNTGSNTGELFF
NA	TRBV15	TRBJ1-5	NA	15	TGTGCCACCAGCAAATTAGAGGCCCAGGATCAGCCCCAGCATTTT	CATSKLEAQDQPQHF
NA	TRBV19	TRBJ2-6	NA	17	TGTGCCAGTACCTCCAGACAGGAGAGCTCTGGGGCCAACGTCCTGACTTTC	CASTSRQESSGANVLTF
NA	TRBV5-4	TRBJ2-5	TRBD2	16	TGTGCCAGCAGCTCGGGACTAGCGGCCCTCCAAGAGACCCAGTACTTC	CASSSGLAALQETQYF
once	TRBV29-1	TRBJ1-3	TRBD1	13	TGCAGCGTCTTGACAGGGTTCGGAAACACCATATATTTT	CSVLTGFGNTIYF
NA	TRBV4-2	TRBJ2-1	TRBD2	19	TGTGCCAGCAGCCTACCACCGGGGACTAGCGGGGCCGGGGGGTATGAGCAGTTCTTC	CASSLPPGTSGAGGYEQFF
NA	TRBV6-1	TRBJ1-5	NA	14	TGTGCCAGCAGTGATAAGCTACCAAATCAGCCCCAGCATTTT	CASSDKLPNQPQHF
NA	TRBV2	TRBJ1-5	NA	16	TGTGCCAGCAGTGATAGGGGGGAGGGGATCGGTCAGCCCCAGCATTTT	CASSDRGEGIGQPQHF
medium-sized	TRBV4-1	TRBJ2-7	TRBD1	18	TGCGCCAGCAGCCAAGAGGCGGGCGTGACAGGGTTCAACTACGAGCAGTACTTC	CASSQEAGVTGFNYEQYF
NA	TRBV11-1	TRBJ1-1	NA	13	TGTGCCAGCGCCCCGATCATGAACACTGAAGCTTTCTTT	CASAPIMNTEAFF
NA	TRBV6-6	TRBJ1-4	NA	15	TGTGCCAGCAGTCCCACCCAAGGAGGGGGTGAAAAACTGTTTTTT	CASSPTQGGGEKLFF
NA	TRBV7-9	TRBJ2-7	NA	15	TGTGCCAGCAGCTTAGCCCCCCACACCGGCGACGAGCAGTACTTC	CASSLAPHTGDEQYF
NA	TRBV19	TRBJ1-1	NA	13	TGTGCCAGTAGTTTCGGGAGGAACACTGAAGCTTTCTTT	CASSFGRNTEAFF
NA	TRBV5-1	TRBJ2-1	TRBD2	16	TGCGCCAGCAGCTTGGGACTAGCGGGGGGTACAGGTGAGCAGTTCTTC	CASSLGLAGGTGEQFF
NA	TRBV4-1	TRBJ2-2	NA	15	TGCGCCAGCACTGGGGGCAATCTCCTCACCGGGGAGCTGTTTTTT	CASTGGNLLTGELFF
NA	TRBV7-9	TRBJ1-2	NA	12	TGTGCCAGCAGCTTCCCATTGGATGGCTACACCTTC	CASSFPLDGYTF
NA	TRBV18	TRBJ1-1	NA	15	TGTGCCAGCACAAGCCAGGGTGCAATGAACACTGAAGCTTTCTTT	CASTSQGAMNTEAFF
NA	TRBV30	TRBJ1-2	NA	14	TGTGCCTGGAGTAGGCCCCAGGGTTTGAATGGCTACACCTTC	CAWSRPQGLNGYTF
once	TRBV19	TRBJ1-1	NA	13	TGTGCCAGTAGTCCAGCTTTGAACACTGAAGCTTTCTTT	CASSPALNTEAFF
NA	TRBV7-7	TRBJ2-7	NA	15	TGTGCTAGCAGCCCGACGGCGGGGGCTGGGTACGAGCAGTACTTC	CASSPTAGAGYEQYF
NA	TRBV5-1	TRBJ2-6	NA	20	TGCGCCAGCAGCCCCCTTCGAGTAGACGGACGGTCGAGGGGGGCCAACGTCCTGACTTTC	CASSPLRVDGRSRGANVLTF
NA	TRBV5-6	TRBJ1-1	NA	11	TGTGCCAGCAGCGTTTACACTGAAGCTTTCTTT	CASSVYTEAFF
NA	TRBV2	TRBJ2-2	NA	17	TGTGCCAGCAGTGAAGCGCTTCCGGTACTGAGGCCCGGGGAGCTGTTTTTT	CASSEALPVLRPGELFF
few	TRBV5-1	TRBJ1-4	NA	13	TGCGCCAGCAGCTTGGGCAGGGATGAAAAACTGTTTTTT	CASSLGRDEKLFF
NA	TRBV10-3	TRBJ1-5	TRBD1	14	TGTGCCATCAGTGATGGACAGGTTGATAAGCCCCAGCATTTT	CAISDGQVDKPQHF
NA	TRBV18	TRBJ1-3	NA	17	TGTGCCAGCTCACCAAACACAGCCTCTTACTCTGGAAACACCATATATTTT	CASSPNTASYSGNTIYF
NA	TRBV7-9	TRBJ1-3	NA	15	TGTGCCAGCAGGCCGGCGGGGTTCGCTGGAAACACCATATATTTT	CASRPAGFAGNTIYF
NA	TRBV28	TRBJ1-1	NA	14	TGTGCCAGCAGTTACCCCGAGGGACACCGTGAAGCTTTCTTT	CASSYPEGHREAFF
NA	TRBV6-5	TRBJ2-7	TRBD1	15	TGTGCCAGCAGTTCCACCGACAGGGTGGACTACGAGCAGTACTTC	CASSSTDRVDYEQYF
once	TRBV5-6	TRBJ2-7	TRBD1	14	TGTGCCAGCAGCTTGGGGACAGGGTTCTACGAGCAGTACTTC	CASSLGTGFYEQYF
NA	TRBV7-9	TRBJ2-2	NA	16	TGTGCCAGCAGCTTAGGCTCAGGGGCCGGGGCCGGGGAGCTGTTTTTT	CASSLGSGAGAGELFF
NA	TRBV5-1	TRBJ2-2	NA	16	TGCGCCAGCAGCTCAACAGGGAACACAAACACCGGGGAGCTGTTTTTT	CASSSTGNTNTGELFF
NA	TRBV5-1	TRBJ2-7	TRBD1	15	TGCGCCAGCAGAATAGGGACAGGGAGCCCCTACGAGCAGTACTTC	CASRIGTGSPYEQYF
once	TRBV5-6	TRBJ2-7	TRBD2	14	TGTGCCAGCAGCTTGGGGCTAGCGGTATACGAGCAGTACTTC	CASSLGLAVYEQYF
once	TRBV7-9	TRBJ2-3	NA	12	TGTGCCAGCAGCTCCTTTGCAGATACGCAGTATTTT	CASSSFADTQYF
NA	TRBV4-3	TRBJ1-1	TRBD1	17	TGCGCCAGCAGCCAAGTCGGAGGGACAGAGAAAAACACTGAAGCTTTCTTT	CASSQVGGTEKNTEAFF
NA	TRBV5-4	TRBJ1-4	TRBD1	15	TGTGCCAGCAGGGCCGGGACAGGGGGCAGTGAAAAACTGTTTTTT	CASRAGTGGSEKLFF
NA	TRBV27	TRBJ1-4	NA	14	TGTGCCAGCAGTCCGTTAGAAACTAATGAAAAACTGTTTTTT	CASSPLETNEKLFF
NA	TRBV16	TRBJ1-1	TRBD1	17	TGTGCCAGCAGCCCAACTCACTCAGTCACAGGGGACACTGAAGCTTTCTTT	CASSPTHSVTGDTEAFF
NA	TRBV27	TRBJ1-4	NA	13	TGTGCCAGCAGAGAAGGGATGGGGGAAAAACTGTTTTTT	CASREGMGEKLFF
NA	TRBV18	TRBJ1-3	NA	13	TGTGCCAGCTCACCCCCACTGGGGAACACCATATATTTT	CASSPPLGNTIYF
few	TRBV7-2	TRBJ2-7	TRBD2	12	TGTGCCAGCAGCTTTAGCGGGAACGAGCAGTACTTC	CASSFSGNEQYF
NA	TRBV7-8	TRBJ2-3	TRBD2	17	TGTGCCAGCAGCTGGGGACTAGCGGGGCCCGGGGAAGATACGCAGTATTTT	CASSWGLAGPGEDTQYF
NA	TRBV7-9	TRBJ2-7	TRBD1	15	TGTGCCAGCAGCTTAGGCGGACAGGGAGGCTACGAGCAGTACTTC	CASSLGGQGGYEQYF
few	TRBV30	TRBJ1-5	TRBD1	13	TGTGCCTGGGGGACAGGGAGCAATCAGCCCCAGCATTTT	CAWGTGSNQPQHF
NA	TRBV7-9	TRBJ2-3	NA	14	TGTGCCAGCAGTTCCGAGGGGCGGCTAGATACGCAGTATTTT	CASSSEGRLDTQYF
NA	TRBV4-1	TRBJ2-3	NA	17	TGCGCCAGCAGCCCTAGGGGGAAAAGCCCCACCACAGATACGCAGTATTTT	CASSPRGKSPTTDTQYF
NA	TRBV9	TRBJ1-4	TRBD1	15	TGTGCCAGCAGCGGCGACAGGGGCCTTAATGAAAAACTGTTTTTT	CASSGDRGLNEKLFF
NA	TRBV7-9	TRBJ1-2	NA	17	TGTGCCAGCAGCTCAATTATTACCGGGACAATGAACTATGGCTACACCTTC	CASSSIITGTMNYGYTF
once	TRBV5-1	TRBJ1-3	TRBD1	16	TGCGCCAGCAGCCCCGCTACAGGGGGATCTGGAAACACCATATATTTT	CASSPATGGSGNTIYF